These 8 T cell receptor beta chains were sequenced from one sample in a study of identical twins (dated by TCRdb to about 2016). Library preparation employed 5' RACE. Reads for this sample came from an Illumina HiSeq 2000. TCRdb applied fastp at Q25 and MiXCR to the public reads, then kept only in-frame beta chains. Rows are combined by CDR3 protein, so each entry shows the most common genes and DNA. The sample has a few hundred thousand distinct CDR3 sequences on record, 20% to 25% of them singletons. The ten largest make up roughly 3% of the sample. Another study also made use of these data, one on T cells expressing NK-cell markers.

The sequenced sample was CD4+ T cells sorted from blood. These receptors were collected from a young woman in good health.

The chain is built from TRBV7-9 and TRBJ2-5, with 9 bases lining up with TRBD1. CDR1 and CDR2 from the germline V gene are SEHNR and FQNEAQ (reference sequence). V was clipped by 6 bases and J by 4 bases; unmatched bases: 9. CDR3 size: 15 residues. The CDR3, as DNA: TGTGCCAGCAGACCCTCGGGACAGGGTAGAGAGACCCAGTACTTC. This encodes CASRPSGQGRETQYF.

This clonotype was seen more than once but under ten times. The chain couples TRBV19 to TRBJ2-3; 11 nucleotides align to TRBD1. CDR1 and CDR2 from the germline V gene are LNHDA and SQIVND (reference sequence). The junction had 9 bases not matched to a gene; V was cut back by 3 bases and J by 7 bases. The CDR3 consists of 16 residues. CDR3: CASSIRRTGGAYTQYF. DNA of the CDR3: TGTGCCAGTAGTATTCGCCGGACAGGGGGCGCGTATACGCAGTATTTT.

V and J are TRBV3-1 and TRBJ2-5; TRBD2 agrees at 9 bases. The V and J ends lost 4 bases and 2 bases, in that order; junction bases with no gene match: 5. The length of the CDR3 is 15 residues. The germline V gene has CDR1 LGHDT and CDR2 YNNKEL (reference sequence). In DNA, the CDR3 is TGTGCCAGCAGCCCCCGACTAGCGGTTCAAGAGACCCAGTACTTC. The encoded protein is CASSPRLAVQETQYF.

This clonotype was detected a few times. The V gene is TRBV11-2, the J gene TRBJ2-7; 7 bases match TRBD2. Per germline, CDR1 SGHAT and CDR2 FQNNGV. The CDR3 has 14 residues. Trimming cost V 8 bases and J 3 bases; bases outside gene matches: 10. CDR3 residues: CASRPVRGSYEQYF. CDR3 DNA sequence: TGTGCCAGCCGGCCGGTGCGGGGGAGCTACGAGCAGTACTTC.

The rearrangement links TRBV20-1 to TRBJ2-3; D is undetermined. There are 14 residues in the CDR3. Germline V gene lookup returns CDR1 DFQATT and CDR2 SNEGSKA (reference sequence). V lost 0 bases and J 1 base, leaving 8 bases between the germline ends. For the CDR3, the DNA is TGCAGTGCTAGAGATCGGGTAGGCACAGATACGCAGTATTTT. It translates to CSARDRVGTDTQYF.

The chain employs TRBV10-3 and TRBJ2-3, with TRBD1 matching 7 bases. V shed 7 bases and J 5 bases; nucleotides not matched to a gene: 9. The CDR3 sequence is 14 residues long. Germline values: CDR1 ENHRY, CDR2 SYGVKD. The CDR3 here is CAINSGTVLDTQYF. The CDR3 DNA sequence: TGTGCCATCAACTCCGGGACAGTCCTAGATACGCAGTATTTT.

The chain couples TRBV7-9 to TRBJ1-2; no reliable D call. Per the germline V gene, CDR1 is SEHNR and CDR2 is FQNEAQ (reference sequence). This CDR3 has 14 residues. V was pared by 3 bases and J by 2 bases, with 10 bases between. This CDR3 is CASSLLSENYGYTF. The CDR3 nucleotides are TGTGCCAGCAGCTTGCTCTCCGAGAACTATGGCTACACCTTC.

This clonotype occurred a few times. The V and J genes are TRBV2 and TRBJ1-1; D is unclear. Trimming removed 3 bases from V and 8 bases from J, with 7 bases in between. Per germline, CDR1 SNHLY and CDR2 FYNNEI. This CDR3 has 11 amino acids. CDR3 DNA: TGTGCCAGCAGTGACGTTTGGGAAGCTTTCTTT. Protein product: CASSDVWEAFF.